Each of the 24 T cell receptor beta chains below was sequenced from the same sample in a study of blood T cell repertoires in COVID-19. Repertoires were generated with immunoSEQ multiplex PCR, while TCRdb's copy carries only in-frame clones and drops some. This sample yields 54,000 or so clones, of which around 86% are seen a single time; 7% to 10% belongs to the top ten. Sequencing was performed on peripheral blood. Receptor source: a man aged 50-59 years with active COVID-19.

The V and J genes are TRBV7-2 and TRBJ2-1, with a possible D match to TRBD1 (6 bases). V was clipped by 3 bases and J by 3 bases, with 12 bases between them. The CDR3 spans 15 residues. Germline V lookup: CDR1 SGHTA, CDR2 FQGNSA. CDR3 nucleotides: TGTGCCAGCAGCTTGAGACAGGTCGGCTACAATGAGCAGTTCTTC. Amino acid sequence: CASSLRQVGYNEQFF.

The rearrangement joins TRBV9 to TRBJ2-2; D is uncertain. The CDR3 is made up of 18 amino acids. V gave up 4 bases and J gave up 1 base, with 20 bases separating them. In germline, CDR1 is SGDLS, CDR2 YYNGEE. CDR3 bases: TGTGCCAGCAGCCCTCGGTTTAGCAGCCCCCAGAACACCGGGGAGCTGTTTTTT. This translates into CASSPRFSSPQNTGELFF.

The rearrangement uses TRBV29-1 and TRBJ2-2, with 10 bases that match TRBD1. The CDR3 loop spans 16 amino acids. Germline CDR1 is SQVTM and CDR2 is ANQGSEA. The trim removed 3 bases at V and 0 bases at J, leaving 4 bases unmatched. The CDR3 DNA is TGCAGCGTTGATAAGGGACAGGGGACGAACACCGGGGAGCTGTTTTTT. Translated, it gives CSVDKGQGTNTGELFF.

The chain joins TRBV6-6 to TRBJ2-7, with D perhaps matching TRBD2 (6 bases). V dropped 6 bases and J dropped 0 bases, with 9 bases sitting between them. CDR1 is MNHNY, CDR2 SVGAGI, per germline (reference sequence). This CDR3 contains 13 residues. The CDR3 DNA sequence: TGTGCCAGCAGGGGGACTGACTCCTACGAGCAGTACTTC. It encodes CASRGTDSYEQYF.

A single count supports this clone. The gene calls are TRBV19 and TRBJ2-5; a weak D match, TRBD2 (6 bases). V lost 5 bases, J lost 2 bases, and 24 bases lay in between. Germline loops: CDR1 LNHDA, CDR2 SQIVND (reference sequence). The CDR3 length is 18 residues. The CDR3 is CASSWDQRVGAGQETQYF. CDR3 in DNA: TGTGCCAGTAGTTGGGACCAGCGGGTAGGGGCTGGTCAAGAGACCCAGTACTTC.

The V call is TRBV19, the J call TRBJ2-7; TRBD2 agrees at 9 bases. Germline values: CDR1 LNHDA, CDR2 SQIVND (reference sequence). There are 14 residues in the CDR3. Germline trimming cut 5 bases from V and 4 bases from J; bases unmatched to any gene: 6. The CDR3 loop is CASSAGGSWYEQYF. The CDR3 DNA reads as TGTGCCAGTAGTGCGGGGGGGTCTTGGTACGAGCAGTACTTC. Full variable domain (outside the CDR3, taken from reference TRBV19 and TRBJ2-7): DGGITQSPKYLFRKEGQNVTLSCEQNLNHDAMYWYRQDPGQGLRLIYYSQIVNDFQKGDIAEGYSVSREKKESFPLTVTSAQKNPTAFYLCASSAGGSWYEQYFGPGTRLTVT.

V is TRBV6-2 or TRBV6-3 and J is TRBJ1-1, with D possibly TRBD1 on 5 matching bases. The V gene lost 6 bases and the J gene lost 0 bases, with 17 bases spanning the gap. The CDR3 is 16 amino acids. Germline V gene data show CDR1 as MNHEY and CDR2 as SVGEGT. The CDR3: CASSPGAGSVNTEAFF. In DNA form, the CDR3 reads TGTGCCAGCAGCCCCGGGGCGGGGTCGGTGAACACTGAAGCTTTCTTT.

This clone was seen once. The chain couples TRBV29-1 to TRBJ1-2, with 11 bases fitting TRBD1. Germline CDR1 is SQVTM and CDR2 is ANQGSEA. V lost 7 bases, J lost 8 bases, and 6 bases stayed unmatched. This CDR3 is built from 12 residues. The DNA for the CDR3 is TGCAGCGCCGGACAGGGGGCGCGAGGCTACACCTTC. This gives the protein CSAGQGARGYTF.

The table lists this clone with a few counts. V and J are TRBV7-9 and TRBJ1-2; TRBD1 agrees at 7 bases. The CDR3 consists of 14 residues. CDR1 and CDR2 (germline): SEHNR, FQNEAQ (reference sequence). J lost 2 bases, V lost 5 bases, and 5 bases had no gene match. CDR3 DNA sequence: TGTGCCAGCAGCGACGAGACAGGGAACTATGGCTACACCTTC. It encodes CASSDETGNYGYTF. The full variable domain, its missing parts supplied by reference TRBV7-9 and TRBJ1-2, is DTGVSQNPRHKITKRGQNVTFRCDPISEHNRLYWYRQTLGQGPEFLTYFQNEAQLEKSRLLSDRFSAERPKGSFSTLEIQRTEQGDSAMYLCASSDETGNYGYTFGSGTRLTVV.

The CDR3 here is CASSLDRSGNQPQHF. The CDR3 DNA is TGTGCCAGCAGCTTGGACAGGTCTGGCAATCAGCCCCAGCATTTT. This chain links TRBV7-2 with TRBJ1-5; TRBD1 matches at 7 bases. The junction had 4 bases not matched to a gene; V was cut back by 3 bases and J by 2 bases. Germline loops: CDR1 SGHTA, CDR2 FQGNSA. There are 15 residues in the CDR3.

V usage is TRBV6-5 and J usage is TRBJ2-7; 7 nucleotides line up with TRBD1. The CDR3 is made up of 14 amino acids. Germline CDR1 and CDR2: MNHEY and SVGAGI. Trimming removed 5 bases from V and 2 bases from J; junction bases left unmatched: 6. The CDR3 spells CASSRDSAPYEQYF. CDR3 sequence (DNA): TGTGCCAGCAGTAGGGACAGCGCTCCCTACGAGCAGTACTTC.

J is TRBJ2-3 and V is TRBV11-1, with 10 bases identical to TRBD1. Germline lookup yields CDR1 SGHAT and CDR2 FQDESV (reference sequence). The CDR3 length is 19 residues. J gave up 3 bases and V 0 bases, and 12 bases lay outside the gene matches. CDR3 loop: CASSLALLGTGVLTDTQYF. The CDR3 nucleotides are TGTGCCAGCAGCTTAGCGCTTCTAGGGACAGGGGTCCTTACAGATACGCAGTATTTT. The full variable domain, rest sourced from reference TRBV11-1 and TRBJ2-3, is EAEVAQSPRYKITEKSQAVAFWCDPISGHATLYWYRQILGQGPELLVQFQDESVVDDSQLPKDRFSAERLKGVDSTLKIQPAELGDSAMYLCASSLALLGTGVLTDTQYFGPGTRLTVL.

The chain has TRBV28 and TRBJ1-5, with 8 bases fitting TRBD1. The V and J ends lost 4 bases and 0 bases, in that order; junction bases with no gene match: 11. Germline V lookup: CDR1 MDHEN, CDR2 SYDVKM. The CDR3 contains 18 residues. CDR3 DNA sequence: TGTGCCAGCAGTTCCCCGGGACAGGTAACTTTTAGCAATCAGCCCCAGCATTTT. As protein: CASSSPGQVTFSNQPQHF.

V gene TRBV5-1 combines with J gene TRBJ2-2; D gene uncertain. CDR1 is SGHRS and CDR2 is YFSETQ in the germline V gene. This CDR3 spans 15 amino acids. V dropped 0 bases and J dropped 1 base, with 7 bases sitting between them. CDR3: CASSLGDMNTGELFF. CDR3 nucleotides: TGCGCCAGCAGCTTGGGAGACATGAACACCGGGGAGCTGTTTTTT.

This chain links TRBV30 with TRBJ2-3, with 11 bases that match TRBD2. V lost 0 bases, J lost 4 bases, and 3 bases stayed unmatched. The CDR3 extends over 15 amino acids. Looked up from germline, CDR1 is GTSNPN and CDR2 is SVGIG (reference sequence). For the CDR3, the DNA is TGTGCCTGGAGTGTACTAGCGGGGGTGGCAGATACGCAGTATTTT. It yields the protein CAWSVLAGVADTQYF.

Within the sample, this clone is large (0.1 to 1%). The rearrangement joins TRBV2 to TRBJ1-2; possibly TRBD1 for D (6 bases). The V end lost 7 bases, the J end lost 4 bases, and 13 bases lay between the germline ends. The CDR3 is 13 residues long. CDR1 and CDR2 from the germline V gene are SNHLY and FYNNEI. The CDR3: CASTEDSSYGYTF. The CDR3 DNA follows: TGTGCCAGCACCGAGGACAGCTCCTATGGCTACACCTTC.

Remarks on this clone: A read error may produce the germline difference seen at one junction end. Here the CDR3 reads CASSFIPQRIDF. CDR3 bases: TGTGCCAGCAGCTTCATTCCCCAGCGAATAGACTTC. The V gene is TRBV5-5, the J gene TRBJ1-2; D ambiguous. This CDR3 is 12 amino acids long. Per germline, CDR1 SGHKS and CDR2 YYEKEE (reference sequence).

The chain couples TRBV7-9 to TRBJ1-3; a possible D gene is TRBD1 (5 bases). The CDR3 totals 14 residues. V lost 6 bases, J lost 3 bases, and 12 bases lay in between. CDR1 and CDR2 from the germline V gene are SEHNR and FQNEAQ (reference sequence). The CDR3 region is CASRGGAGGNTIYF. The CDR3 DNA reads as TGTGCCAGCAGAGGAGGGGCGGGTGGAAACACCATATATTTT.

This chain links TRBV10-3 with TRBJ2-1; 7 bases map to TRBD2. The V gene end was trimmed by 8 bases and the J gene end by 5 bases; junction bases not matched to a gene: 9. The germline V gene has CDR1 ENHRY and CDR2 SYGVKD. This CDR3 has 14 amino acids. The CDR3 here is CAIYPGGTHNEQFF. CDR3 bases: TGTGCCATCTATCCCGGGGGGACCCACAATGAGCAGTTCTTC.

The rearrangement joins TRBV7-3 to TRBJ2-1; TRBD2 aligns across 16 bases. CDR1 is SGHTA and CDR2 is FQGTGA in the germline V gene. The CDR3 consists of 18 residues. With 5 bases clipped from V and 6 bases from J, the junction kept 10 bases outside the gene matches. The CDR3 DNA follows: TGTGCCAGCAGCGCTCAGGGACTAGCGGGGGGGCCGGTCAATGAGCAGTTCTTC. It encodes CASSAQGLAGGPVNEQFF. Complete variable domain (other parts from reference TRBV7-3 and TRBJ2-1): GAGVSQTPSNKVTEKGKYVELRCDPISGHTALYWYRQSLGQGPEFLIYFQGTGAADDSGLPNDRFFAVRPEGSVSTLKIQRTERGDSAVYLCASSAQGLAGGPVNEQFFGPGTRLTVL.

This chain links TRBV19 with TRBJ1-2; TRBD1 agrees at 7 bases. CDR1 LNHDA and CDR2 SQIVND come from the germline V gene (reference sequence). Germline trimming cut 7 bases from V and 5 bases from J; bases unmatched to any gene: 10. The CDR3 extends over 14 amino acids. CDR3 sequence reads: CASNEPNRGYGYTF. In nucleotides, the CDR3 is TGTGCCAGTAATGAACCGAACAGGGGATATGGCTACACCTTC.

This chain links TRBV24-1 with TRBJ1-3; no definite D call. This CDR3 contains 13 residues. Germline CDR1 reads KGHDR; CDR2 reads SFDVKD. V lost 3 bases and J lost 1, with 3 bases in between. This CDR3 is CATSDPSGNTIYF. The CDR3, as DNA: TGTGCCACCAGTGATCCTTCTGGAAACACCATATATTTT.

The chain combines TRBV7-2 with TRBJ1-2, with 8 bases lining up with TRBD1. The CDR3 covers 19 residues. Trimming at V came to 1 base and at J to 0 bases, leaving 13 bases not matched to a gene. Germline-derived CDR1 and CDR2 are SGHTA and FQGNSA. Here the CDR3 DNA reads TGTGCCAGCAGCTTAGGCGAAGAGACAGGGGCCCTGTCTAACTATGGCTACACCTTC. As protein: CASSLGEETGALSNYGYTF.

The gene calls are TRBV7-9 and TRBJ1-5; D is ambiguous. Germline CDR1 SEHNR, CDR2 FQNEAQ (reference sequence). Trimming took off 1 base at V and 1 base at J, with 8 bases between the two ends. This CDR3 is 15 amino acids long. This CDR3 reads CASSLGILSNQPQHF. The CDR3 DNA follows: TGTGCCAGCAGCTTAGGAATTCTAAGCAATCAGCCCCAGCATTTT.